This entry lists 8 T cell receptor beta chains sequenced from one sample in a study of blood T cell repertoires in COVID-19. Generated by immunoSEQ multiplex PCR, the TCRdb table keeps only in-frame clones and is missing some. The data contain 250,000 to 300,000 clones, around 87% of them singletons. The sequencing input was peripheral blood. Receptors were obtained from a woman aged 55-70 years with COVID-19, enrolled during active disease.

V is TRBV7-7 and J is TRBJ2-1; TRBD2 aligns across 7 bases. V lost 5 bases to trimming and J lost 6 bases; unmatched junction nucleotides: 13. Per the germline V gene, CDR1 is SSHAT and CDR2 is FNYEAQ (reference sequence). CDR3 length equals 16 residues. The CDR3 DNA is TGTGCCAGCAGCCAAGAAGCCGGGAGGCGCGTCAATGAGCAGTTCTTC. This gives the protein CASSQEAGRRVNEQFF.

This chain connects TRBV5-1 to TRBJ2-1; 7 positions match TRBD2. V gave up 0 bases and J gave up 6 bases; unmatched junction bases: 9. The CDR3 spans 16 residues. Germline lookup yields CDR1 SGHRS and CDR2 YFSETQ. The CDR3 nucleotides are TGCGCCAGCAGCTTGGCCGGCGGGAGCATCGCCAATGAGCAGTTCTTC. Its protein product is CASSLAGGSIANEQFF.

The J gene is TRBJ2-1, the V gene TRBV19; 14 nucleotides line up with TRBD2. After removal of 6 bases from V and 10 bases from J, the junction contained 11 bases not matched to a gene. CDR1 is LNHDA and CDR2 is SQIVND in the germline V gene (reference sequence). The CDR3 is made up of 16 amino acids. The CDR3: CASSPTGLAGGSEQFF. CDR3 nucleotides: TGTGCCAGTAGCCCGACAGGACTAGCGGGAGGCTCCGAGCAGTTCTTC.

The chain combines TRBV19 with TRBJ1-6; TRBD1 agrees at 10 bases. The length of the CDR3 is 16 residues. J lost 10 bases, V lost 1 base, and 7 bases had no gene match. Germline V gives CDR1 LNHDA, CDR2 SQIVND (reference sequence). The CDR3 spells CASSIGQGASGSPLHF. The CDR3 DNA follows: TGTGCCAGTAGTATAGGACAGGGGGCGTCGGGCTCACCCCTCCACTTT.

V gene TRBV19 combines with J gene TRBJ1-5; 9 positions match TRBD1. Per germline, CDR1 LNHDA and CDR2 SQIVND (reference sequence). The CDR3 is 13 amino acids. The V gene end was trimmed by 6 bases and the J gene end by 7 bases; junction bases not matched to a gene: 4. The CDR3 nucleotides read TGTGCCAGTAGATCACAGGGGGCCCAGCCCCAGCATTTT. It yields the protein CASRSQGAQPQHF.

The rearrangement uses TRBV19 and TRBJ2-3, with 11 bases fitting TRBD2. Unmatched junction bases numbered 4, after V lost 3 bases and J lost 2 bases. CDR3 length equals 16 residues. Per the germline V gene, CDR1 is LNHDA and CDR2 is SQIVND (reference sequence). The CDR3 bases are TGTGCCAGTAGTATGAGACTAGCGGGGAACACAGATACGCAGTATTTT. Encoded protein: CASSMRLAGNTDTQYF.

The V call is TRBV7-2, the J call TRBJ2-6; a weak D match, TRBD2 (6 bases). This CDR3 region has 15 residues. V lost 5 bases and J lost 2, with 10 bases in between. Germline assignment: CDR1 SGHTA and CDR2 FQGNSA. This CDR3 is CASSAGGTGANVLTF. In DNA form, the CDR3 reads TGTGCCAGCAGCGCAGGCGGGACTGGGGCCAACGTCCTGACTTTC. Full variable domain (remainder filled in from reference TRBV7-2 and TRBJ2-6): GAGVSQSPSNKVTEKGKDVELRCDPISGHTALYWYRQSLGQGLEFLIYFQGNSAPDKSGLPSDRFSAERTGGSVSTLTIQRTQQEDSAVYLCASSAGGTGANVLTFGAGSRLTVL.

The rearrangement joins TRBV11-2 to TRBJ2-3, with 8 bases aligning to TRBD2. CDR3 length: 14 residues. The J segment lost 2 bases and the V segment lost 5 bases, leaving 3 bases of the junction unmatched. Germline V CDR1 and CDR2: SGHAT, FQNNGV. The CDR3 region is CASSRGGNTDTQYF. DNA for the CDR3: TGTGCCAGCAGCCGGGGGGGGAACACAGATACGCAGTATTTT.